What follows are 10 T cell receptor beta chains derived from one specimen sequenced in a study of response to subunit inactivated influenza vaccine. TCRdb reprocessed the RT-PCR reads with MiXCR, giving one entry per CDR3 protein. The data contain 700,000 to 800,000 distinct CDR3 sequences, approximately 18% of them singletons. This sample comprised PBMCs from blood, obtained roughly 5 days after vaccination. These receptors came from a man aged 50 or older who received an inactivated influenza vaccine.

The rearrangement joins TRBV12-3 or TRBV12-4 to TRBJ2-1, with D possibly matching TRBD2 (7 bases). V shed 2 bases and J shed 5 bases, with 13 bases lying between them. The CDR3 contains 15 residues. The CDR3 sequence is CASSLRGGFHNEQFF. The CDR3 region has the DNA TGTGCCAGCAGTTTAAGGGGGGGGTTCCACAATGAGCAGTTCTTC.

This clonotype was recorded a few times. The chain has TRBV28 and TRBJ2-7; D unclear. Trimming shortened V by 2 bases and J by 2 bases, and 10 bases separated the two germline ends. Germline assignment: CDR1 MDHEN and CDR2 SYDVKM. CDR3 size: 14 residues. Here the CDR3 DNA reads TGTGCCAGCAGTTTAGGTATTGTTCCCTACGAGCAGTACTTC. Amino acid sequence: CASSLGIVPYEQYF.

CDR3 protein: CACYGTSGYTF. CDR3 nucleotide sequence: TGTGCCTGCTACGGGACCTCCGGCTACACCTTC. V gene TRBV7-9 combines with J gene TRBJ1-2; D may be TRBD1 (5 bases). This CDR3 spans 11 amino acids. Trimming pared 11 bases from V and 8 bases from J, leaving 15 bases between. Germline assignment: CDR1 SEHNR and CDR2 FQNEAQ (reference sequence). Drawing the rest from reference TRBV7-9 and TRBJ1-2, the complete variable domain is DTGVSQNPRHKITKRGQNVTFRCDPISEHNRLYWYRQTLGQGPEFLTYFQNEAQLEKSRLLSDRFSAERPKGSFSTLEIQRTEQGDSAMYLCACYGTSGYTFGSGTRLTVV.

This chain links TRBV5-5 with TRBJ1-1; no firm D call. V gave up 4 bases and J gave up 1 base, with 14 bases separating them. The CDR3 consists of 15 residues. The germline V gene has CDR1 SGHKS and CDR2 YYEKEE (reference sequence). DNA of the CDR3: TGTGCCAGCAGCCGGCTAAGGATCCAGAACACTGAAGCTTTCTTT. This encodes CASSRLRIQNTEAFF.

The chain combines TRBV6-5 with TRBJ1-4, with 8 bases identical to TRBD1. This CDR3 is built from 14 residues. Germline loops: CDR1 MNHEY, CDR2 SVGAGI. V gave up 2 bases and J gave up 8 bases; unmatched junction bases: 4. The CDR3 region has the DNA TGTGCCAGCAGTTACCTACGACAGGGGGAAAAACTGTTTTTT. Protein product: CASSYLRQGEKLFF.

This clonotype came up a few times. The genes are TRBV5-5 and TRBJ1-1; D is uncertain. The length of the CDR3 is 15 residues. Germline V gene sequence: CDR1 SGHKS, CDR2 YYEKEE (reference sequence). The germline V and J ends were trimmed by 3 bases and 0 bases, with 12 bases remaining between them. CDR3 sequence: CASSWTSEMNTEAFF. The CDR3, as DNA: TGTGCCAGCAGCTGGACCTCAGAGATGAACACTGAAGCTTTCTTT. Using reference TRBV5-5 and TRBJ1-1 for the parts outside the CDR3, the full variable domain is DAGVTQSPTHLIKTRGQQVTLRCSPISGHKSVSWYQQVLGQGPQFIFQYYEKEERGRGNFPDRFSARQFPNYSSELNVNALLLGDSALYLCASSWTSEMNTEAFFGQGTRLTVV.

This clonotype appeared a few times. This sequence joins TRBV6-5 and TRBJ1-5, with TRBD1 as a possible D gene (6 bases). Germline V CDR1 and CDR2: MNHEY, SVGAGI. The CDR3 has 16 residues. V lost 0 bases and J lost 6, with 15 bases in between. In DNA, the CDR3 is TGTGCCAGCAGTTACTCGATTCCCAGGGGTGGTCAGCCCCAGCATTTT. Its translation is CASSYSIPRGGQPQHF.

The V and J genes are TRBV9 and TRBJ2-1; 7 nucleotides line up with TRBD2. V lost 4 bases, J lost 4 bases, and 11 bases stayed unmatched. Per the germline V gene, CDR1 is SGDLS and CDR2 is YYNGEE. This CDR3 comprises 16 residues. The CDR3 nucleotides read TGTGCCAGCAGCCCCCACGCGGGAGCGCCATACAATGAGCAGTTCTTC. Its protein is CASSPHAGAPYNEQFF.

This clonotype was detected ten times or more. The rearrangement joins TRBV20-1 to TRBJ2-7; 12 bases agree with TRBD2. This CDR3 is built from 15 residues. V lost 3 bases and J lost 0; bases outside the gene matches: 3. Germline V gene data show CDR1 as DFQATT and CDR2 as SNEGSKA (reference sequence). The CDR3 nucleotides are TGCAGTGCTAGGGGACTAGCGGGTAACTCCTACGAGCAGTACTTC. It is translated as CSARGLAGNSYEQYF.

The rearrangement joins TRBV12-3 or TRBV12-4 to TRBJ2-7; TRBD1 matches at 7 bases. J was trimmed by 4 bases and V by 4 bases; bases with no gene match: 10. The CDR3 runs to 15 residues. CDR3 DNA: TGTGCCAGCAGTTCTTCCCGACAGGGCTCGTACGAGCAGTACTTC. This encodes CASSSSRQGSYEQYF.